This is a list of T cell receptor beta chains from one sample in a study. TCRdb redid the calling of the 5' RACE reads with MiXCR, one entry per CDR3 protein. Here the sample spans roughly 45,000 distinct CDR3 sequences, 30% being singletons. Sequences were obtained from tumor-infiltrating memory CD4+ T cells sorted from the breast tumor. The receptors derive from a female donor with breast cancer. Both conserved end residues are part of each CDR3. The D gene is left open where the match is weak. The size field is filled for only some rows; it gives once, few, many or a size class.

j_gene: TRBJ2-5; d_gene: -; len: 13; abundance: -; v_gene: TRBV7-2; CDR3nt: TGTGCCAGCAGCTTGTCGCCCCAAGAGACCCAGTACTTC; CDR3aa: CASSLSPQETQYF
j_gene: TRBJ2-2; d_gene: TRBD2; len: 15; abundance: few; v_gene: TRBV4-1; CDR3nt: TGCGCCAGCCTGGGACTAGCGGGGGCAACCGGGGAGCTGTTTTTT; CDR3aa: CASLGLAGATGELFF
j_gene: TRBJ1-5; d_gene: -; len: 17; abundance: few; v_gene: TRBV18; CDR3nt: TGTGCCAGCTCACCCCAGACAGCTTTGGGTAGCAATCAGCCCCAGCATTTT; CDR3aa: CASSPQTALGSNQPQHF
j_gene: TRBJ1-6; d_gene: TRBD1; len: 17; abundance: few; v_gene: TRBV20-1; CDR3nt: TGCAGTGCTAGAGGGAGGGACAGGGGCACTTCGGATTCACCCCTCCACTTT; CDR3aa: CSARGRDRGTSDSPLHF
j_gene: TRBJ1-4; d_gene: -; len: 13; abundance: -; v_gene: TRBV3-1; CDR3nt: TGTGCCAGCAGCCAAGGCGCTAATGAAAAACTGTTTTTT; CDR3aa: CASSQGANEKLFF
j_gene: TRBJ2-1; d_gene: -; len: 12; abundance: many; v_gene: TRBV10-3; CDR3nt: TGTGCCATCAGTGAGGTAGTCGATGAGCAGTTCTTC; CDR3aa: CAISEVVDEQFF
j_gene: TRBJ1-6; d_gene: TRBD1; len: 15; abundance: few; v_gene: TRBV5-1; CDR3nt: TGCGCCAGCAGCGAAGGGACAGGCCTCAATTCACCCCTCCACTTT; CDR3aa: CASSEGTGLNSPLHF
j_gene: TRBJ2-1; d_gene: -; len: 15; abundance: -; v_gene: TRBV5-1; CDR3nt: TGCGCCAGCAGCTTAGCGATTCACTCCTACAATGAGCAGTTCTTC; CDR3aa: CASSLAIHSYNEQFF
j_gene: TRBJ2-7; d_gene: -; len: 14; abundance: many; v_gene: TRBV7-2; CDR3nt: TGTGCCAGCAGCTTAAACCCAGGGCCCTACGAGCAGTACTTC; CDR3aa: CASSLNPGPYEQYF
j_gene: TRBJ2-7; d_gene: -; len: 15; abundance: -; v_gene: TRBV27; CDR3nt: TGTGCCAGCAGTCCCCGACAGGATGTTGGCTACGAGCAGTACTTC; CDR3aa: CASSPRQDVGYEQYF
j_gene: TRBJ2-7; d_gene: TRBD1; len: 15; abundance: -; v_gene: TRBV12-3/TRBV12-4; CDR3nt: TGTGCCAGCAGTTTAATGGGGACAGACCGCTACGAGCAGTACTTC; CDR3aa: CASSLMGTDRYEQYF
j_gene: TRBJ1-1; d_gene: -; len: 12; abundance: -; v_gene: TRBV5-1; CDR3nt: TGCGCCAGCAGCTTGGCCAACACTGAAGCTTTCTTT; CDR3aa: CASSLANTEAFF
j_gene: TRBJ1-6; d_gene: -; len: 15; abundance: few; v_gene: TRBV28; CDR3nt: TGTGCCAGCCAACCGGCCGTCCTGGGGGGCTCACCCCTCCACTTT; CDR3aa: CASQPAVLGGSPLHF
j_gene: TRBJ1-6; d_gene: -; len: 16; abundance: many; v_gene: TRBV6-5; CDR3nt: TGTGCCAGCAGTTACACGACTTGGGGGGCCGATTCACCCCTCCACTTT; CDR3aa: CASSYTTWGADSPLHF
j_gene: TRBJ2-3; d_gene: TRBD1; len: 14; abundance: few; v_gene: TRBV28; CDR3nt: TGTGCCAGCAGTTTCAGTCAGGGGGCGGATACGCAGTATTTT; CDR3aa: CASSFSQGADTQYF